These 27 T cell receptor beta chains came from one sample sequenced in a study of blood T cell repertoires in COVID-19. Some clones are missing from TCRdb's copy, which holds only in-frame ones; the method was immunoSEQ multiplex PCR. The repertoire holds roughly 150,000 clones, with approximately 88% as singletons. Sequencing was performed on PBMCs or T cells enriched from blood (not recorded which). The receptors come from a man between 65 and 80 years old who had been exposed to COVID-19.

The chain carries TRBV4-2 and TRBJ2-2; 9 nucleotides agree with TRBD1. Germline-derived CDR1 and CDR2 are LGHNA and YNFKEQ. The CDR3 totals 15 residues. V was pared by 8 bases and J by 6 bases, with 10 bases of the junction left unmatched. The CDR3 sequence is CASLIDRGAAGELFF. The DNA for the CDR3 is TGTGCCAGCCTGATCGACAGGGGGGCAGCCGGGGAGCTGTTTTTT.

This clone was counted at least ten times. V and J are TRBV19 and TRBJ1-3; unclear D gene. This CDR3 comprises 13 residues. V lost 6 bases and J lost 7, with 13 bases in between. Germline V lookup: CDR1 LNHDA, CDR2 SQIVND (reference sequence). The CDR3 DNA reads as TGTGCCAGTAGGGCACCGGACTTCAACACCATATATTTT. Its protein is CASRAPDFNTIYF.

The V and J genes are TRBV18 and TRBJ1-1, with TRBD1 as a possible D gene (5 bases). The CDR3 loop spans 12 amino acids. The germline V and J ends were trimmed by 6 bases and 0 bases, with 5 bases remaining between them. CDR1 and CDR2 from the germline V gene are KGHSH and LQKENI. CDR3 protein: CASSTVNTEAFF. The DNA of the CDR3 is TGTGCCAGCTCGACAGTGAACACTGAAGCTTTCTTT.

The genes are TRBV5-1 and TRBJ2-3, with D perhaps TRBD1 (5 bases). Germline V gives CDR1 SGHRS, CDR2 YFSETQ. CDR3 length: 16 amino acids. V was trimmed by 6 bases and J by 0 bases, leaving 17 bases between them. The CDR3 coding sequence is TGCGCCAGCACCCGAACCAGAACAGGAAGCACAGATACGCAGTATTTT. Translation gives CASTRTRTGSTDTQYF.

The V and J genes are TRBV11-2 and TRBJ2-5; 10 nucleotides line up with TRBD2. Germline V CDR1 and CDR2: SGHAT, FQNNGV. V lost 4 bases, J lost 10 bases, and 18 bases stayed unmatched. This CDR3 spans 17 amino acids. The CDR3 DNA sequence: TGTGCCAGCAGCTCCTCTCGCTCTAGCGGGAGAGGAGGACACCAGTACTTC. It encodes CASSSSRSSGRGGHQYF. The entire variable domain, with the rest obtained from reference TRBV11-2 and TRBJ2-5, is as follows: EAGVAQSPRYKIIEKRQSVAFWCNPISGHATLYWYQQILGQGPKLLIQFQNNGVVDDSQLPKDRFSAERLKGVDSTLKIQPAKLEDSAVYLCASSSSRSSGRGGHQYFGPGTRLLVL.

The V call is TRBV7-2, the J call TRBJ1-2; 9 bases are a match to TRBD1. V lost 3 bases to trimming and J lost 8 bases; unmatched junction nucleotides: 7. The germline V gene encodes CDR1 SGHTA and CDR2 FQGNSA. The CDR3 length is 14 residues. CDR3 loop: CASSFSQGAGGYTF. In nucleotides, the CDR3 is TGTGCCAGCAGCTTTTCACAGGGGGCTGGGGGCTACACCTTC.

V gene TRBV6-5 combines with J gene TRBJ2-2; 9 bases are shared with TRBD2. The CDR3 contains 13 residues. The trim removed 6 bases at V and 4 bases at J, leaving 0 bases unmatched. CDR1 is MNHEY and CDR2 is SVGAGI in the germline V gene. DNA of the CDR3: TGTGCCAGCAGGACTAGCGGCACCGGGGAGCTGTTTTTT. Amino acids: CASRTSGTGELFF.

V is TRBV15 and J is TRBJ2-2; 11 bases align to TRBD1. Germline CDR1 LNHNV, CDR2 YYDKDF (reference sequence). The CDR3 is made up of 17 amino acids. Losses at the gene ends were 2 bases for V and 6 bases for J; bases not matched to a gene: 8. The CDR3 is CATSRWTGGWWAGELFF. The CDR3 nucleotides read TGTGCCACCAGCAGATGGACAGGGGGCTGGTGGGCCGGGGAGCTGTTTTTT.

The chain recombines TRBV5-1 with TRBJ1-4; TRBD1 matches 9 bases. This CDR3 contains 17 residues. CDR1 and CDR2 from the germline V gene are SGHRS and YFSETQ. After removal of 4 bases from V and 0 bases from J, the junction contained 7 bases not matched to a gene. In nucleotides, the CDR3 is TGCGCCAGCAGCCTCGACAGGGGGGCTTCAACTAATGAAAAACTGTTTTTT. Translating gives CASSLDRGASTNEKLFF.

This clone was found once. This chain joins TRBV12-3 or TRBV12-4 and TRBJ1-5, with 8 bases fitting TRBD1. Losses at the gene ends were 6 bases for V and 6 bases for J; bases not matched to a gene: 1. This CDR3 region has 12 residues. The CDR3 is CASSQGAQPQHF. The CDR3 DNA sequence: TGTGCCAGCAGCCAGGGGGCTCAGCCCCAGCATTTT.

CDR3 sequence reads: CASRQLAERELFF. The CDR3, as DNA: TGTGCCAGCAGACAACTAGCCGAACGGGAGCTGTTTTTT. The chain uses TRBV7-2 and TRBJ2-2; perhaps TRBD2 as D (6 bases). Per germline, CDR1 SGHTA and CDR2 FQGNSA. The CDR3 runs to 13 residues. Trimming took off 6 bases at V and 9 bases at J, with 14 bases between the two ends.

The chain couples TRBV18 to TRBJ2-7; 7 bases match TRBD2. The CDR3 has 15 residues. With 3 bases clipped from V and 0 bases from J, the junction kept 5 bases outside the gene matches. Germline CDR1 is KGHSH and CDR2 is LQKENI. The CDR3 sequence: CASSPTSWSSYEQYF. CDR3 bases: TGTGCCAGCTCACCGACTAGCTGGAGCTCCTACGAGCAGTACTTC.

V is TRBV9 and J is TRBJ2-5, with TRBD2 identical over 13 bases. The length of the CDR3 is 17 residues. CDR1 is SGDLS and CDR2 is YYNGEE in the germline V gene. The ends lost 4 bases at V and 7 bases at J; junction bases unmatched: 13. The DNA for the CDR3 is TGTGCCAGCAGCCCCCGACTAGCGGGGGGCCCCGAGGGGACCCAGTACTTC. Its protein product is CASSPRLAGGPEGTQYF.

The V and J genes are TRBV6-5 and TRBJ1-5; TRBD1 might be the D (5 bases). CDR1 MNHEY and CDR2 SVGAGI come from the germline V gene. V dropped 4 bases and J dropped 2 bases, with 12 bases sitting between them. The CDR3 runs 15 residues. CDR3 nucleotides: TGTGCCAGCAGTTTCCAGGGCAGAGGCAATCAGCCCCAGCATTTT. Translated: CASSFQGRGNQPQHF.

The V and J genes are TRBV3-1 (or the pseudogene TRBV3-2) and TRBJ1-2; 7 bases agree with TRBD1. Trimming cost V 4 bases and J 3 bases; bases outside gene matches: 5. This CDR3 comprises 14 residues. CDR1 LGHDT and CDR2 YNNKEL come from the germline V gene (reference sequence). The CDR3 spells CASSPGDRDYGYTF. CDR3 DNA: TGTGCCAGCAGCCCGGGGGACAGAGACTATGGCTACACCTTC.

This clone showed up just a few times. CDR3 coding DNA: TGTGCCAGCAGCCCGATGGCCTCTTCGGGAAACACCATATATTTT. This translates into CASSPMASSGNTIYF. This chain uses TRBV7-8 with TRBJ1-3, with D unresolved. The length of the CDR3 is 15 residues. The germline gives CDR1 SGHVS, CDR2 FQNEAQ. The V and J ends lost 5 bases and 4 bases respectively, with 15 bases between them.

This chain connects TRBV14 to TRBJ1-2, with 7 bases identical to TRBD1. Germline CDR1 is SGHDN and CDR2 is FVKESK. V was pared by 3 bases and J by 4 bases, with 8 bases of the junction left unmatched. The CDR3 totals 15 residues. The CDR3 nucleotides read TGTGCCAGCAGCCAGACAAGGACAGGCCCCTATGGCTACACCTTC. It yields the protein CASSQTRTGPYGYTF.

The V call is TRBV9, the J call TRBJ1-3; TRBD1 is a possible D gene (6 bases). Trimming removed 3 bases from V and 0 bases from J, with 19 bases in between. Germline values: CDR1 SGDLS, CDR2 YYNGEE. CDR3 length equals 18 residues. The CDR3 region is CASSGILKGGPSGNTIYF. In nucleotides, the CDR3 is TGTGCCAGCAGCGGGATACTCAAGGGGGGGCCCTCTGGAAACACCATATATTTT.

The rearrangement joins TRBV18 to TRBJ2-1, with D possibly TRBD1 on 5 matching bases. V gave up 6 bases and J gave up 7 bases, with 16 bases separating them. This CDR3 is 14 amino acids long. Germline V lookup: CDR1 KGHSH, CDR2 LQKENI. The CDR3 loop reads CASSPAMGPNEQFF. CDR3 in DNA: TGTGCCAGCTCCCCCGCTATGGGGCCTAATGAGCAGTTCTTC.

V is TRBV29-1 and J is TRBJ1-1, with D perhaps matching TRBD1 (5 bases). V was trimmed by 0 bases and J by 5 bases, leaving 10 bases between them. CDR3 size: 13 residues. Germline lookup yields CDR1 SQVTM and CDR2 ANQGSEA. CDR3 protein: CSVEDLTGTEAFF. The CDR3 nucleotides are TGCAGCGTTGAAGACCTTACAGGAACTGAAGCTTTCTTT.

This clone showed up just a few times. V usage is TRBV5-1 and J usage is TRBJ1-1; 10 nucleotides line up with TRBD1. Germline lookup yields CDR1 SGHRS and CDR2 YFSETQ. The CDR3 totals 14 residues. V trimming: 4 bases; J trimming: 7 bases; junction bases outside the gene matches: 7. CDR3 nucleotides: TGCGCCAGCAGCACTGGACAGGGGGGACGTGAAGCTTTCTTT. Translation gives CASSTGQGGREAFF. The full variable domain, rest sourced from reference TRBV5-1 and TRBJ1-1, is KAGVTQTPRYLIKTRGQQVTLSCSPISGHRSVSWYQQTPGQGLQFLFEYFSETQRNKGNFPGRFSGRQFSNSRSEMNVSTLELGDSALYLCASSTGQGGREAFFGQGTRLTVV.

J is TRBJ2-7 and V is TRBV2; possible D gene TRBD1, 5 bases. This CDR3 contains 15 residues. Germline-derived CDR1 and CDR2 are SNHLY and FYNNEI. V was cut by 3 bases and J by 2 bases, with 14 bases left in between. The CDR3 DNA reads TGTGCCAGCAGTGAGGCTGGCAGGGTCCCCTACGAGCAGTACTTC. Its protein product is CASSEAGRVPYEQYF. Combining the CDR3 with reference TRBV2 and TRBJ2-7 gives the whole variable domain EPEVTQTPSHQVTQMGQEVILRCVPISNHLYFYWYRQILGQKVEFLVSFYNNEISEKSEIFDDQFSVERPDGSNFTLKIRSTKLEDSAMYFCASSEAGRVPYEQYFGPGTRLTVT.

In its sample, this clone was seen once. For the CDR3, the DNA is TGTGCCAGCAGTTCTAGTGGCCACTACGAGCAGTACTTC. This sequence encodes CASSSSGHYEQYF. This chain joins TRBV27 and TRBJ2-7, with D hard to call. This CDR3 region has 13 residues. The V end was cut by 4 bases, the J end by 3 bases, with 10 bases between. CDR1 MNHEY and CDR2 SMNVEV come from the germline V gene (reference sequence).

V and J are TRBV5-1 and TRBJ1-1; TRBD1 aligns across 10 bases. The CDR3 sequence is 15 residues long. The germline V gene has CDR1 SGHRS and CDR2 YFSETQ. The trim removed 4 bases at V and 4 bases at J, leaving 7 bases unmatched. Here the CDR3 reads CASSPSRTGGTEAFF. In DNA, the CDR3 is TGCGCCAGCAGCCCGTCGCGGACAGGGGGCACTGAAGCTTTCTTT.

CDR3 loop: CASRTGGAGELFF. The CDR3 nucleotides read TGTGCCAGTAGGACAGGGGGCGCCGGGGAGCTGTTTTTT. The J gene is TRBJ2-2, the V gene TRBV19; 10 bases map to TRBD1. Germline loops: CDR1 LNHDA, CDR2 SQIVND (reference sequence). The junction had 1 base not matched to a gene; V was cut back by 6 bases and J by 6 bases. The CDR3 contains 13 residues.

The chain employs TRBV28 and TRBJ1-2, with D unresolved. From germline, CDR1 is MDHEN and CDR2 SYDVKM. This CDR3 has 12 residues. V lost 1 base and J 7 bases, leaving 7 bases between the germline ends. CDR3 in amino acids: CASSLSGGGYTF. The CDR3 DNA reads TGTGCCAGCAGTTTATCAGGTGGTGGCTACACCTTC.

The chain employs TRBV24-1 and TRBJ2-1; 8 bases are a match to TRBD1. The CDR3 consists of 16 residues. In germline, CDR1 is KGHDR, CDR2 SFDVKD. V lost 4 bases, J lost 0 bases, and 4 bases stayed unmatched. The CDR3 nucleotides are TGTGCCACCAGTGACCGGACAGGGAGCTCCTACAATGAGCAGTTCTTC. Translation gives CATSDRTGSSYNEQFF.